This T cell receptor (beta chain) was sequenced during a study of blood T cell repertoires in COVID-19. Study-wide background: Specimens from acute and convalescent COVID-19 originated in the United States, Italy and Spain.

The CDR3 runs to 15 residues. Trimming at V came to 6 bases and at J to 0 bases, leaving 3 bases not matched to a gene. Germline loops: CDR1 SNHLY, CDR2 FYNNEI. Libraries were prepared by immunoSEQ multiplex PCR; TCRdb keeps only in-frame clonotypes and omits some of them. The sample contains more than 70,000 clones, 80% to 95% of which appear only once. Sample: peripheral blood. The sequence derives from a woman of 80 years or more with acute or convalescent COVID-19. The chain recombines TRBV2 with TRBJ2-1, with TRBD2 matching over 9 bases. The CDR3 nucleotides read TGTGCCAGCAGCGAGCGGGAGGCCTCCTACAATGAGCAGTTCTTC. Protein: CASSEREASYNEQFF.